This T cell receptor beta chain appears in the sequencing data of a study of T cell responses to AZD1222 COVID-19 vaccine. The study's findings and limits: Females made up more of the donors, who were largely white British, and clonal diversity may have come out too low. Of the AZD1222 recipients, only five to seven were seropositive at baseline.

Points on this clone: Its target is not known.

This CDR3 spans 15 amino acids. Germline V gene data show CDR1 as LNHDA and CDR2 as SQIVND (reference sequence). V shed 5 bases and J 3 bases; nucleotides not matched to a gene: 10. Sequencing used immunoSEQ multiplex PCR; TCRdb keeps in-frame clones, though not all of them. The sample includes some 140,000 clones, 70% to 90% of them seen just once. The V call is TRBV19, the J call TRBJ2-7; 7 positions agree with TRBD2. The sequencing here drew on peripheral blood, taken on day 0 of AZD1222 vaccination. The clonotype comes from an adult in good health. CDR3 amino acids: CASSQVGGKYYEQYF. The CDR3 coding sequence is TGTGCCAGTAGTCAAGTCGGGGGGAAATACTACGAGCAGTACTTC.